These 3 T cell receptor beta chains were all obtained from the same sample, sequenced in a study of cytomegalovirus exposure and HLA in healthy donors. A multiplex PCR was run with 60 Vbeta primers and 13 Jbeta primers. Using immunoSEQ multiplex PCR, the repertoire was profiled, and TCRdb retains in-frame clones only, with some absent. This table has tens of thousands of clones, approximately 80% appearing once. Input material: PBMCs. The receptors come from a woman aged 40 to 50 in good health and CMV-seronegative.

The chain combines TRBV6-6 with TRBJ2-7; TRBD1 matches at 9 bases. The CDR3 is 14 residues long. Trimming removed 6 bases from V and 4 bases from J; junction bases left unmatched: 7. Per germline, CDR1 MNHNY and CDR2 SVGAGI (reference sequence). The CDR3 bases are TGTGCCAGCAGCCACGGGACAGGGTCTTACGAGCAGTACTTC. Its translation: CASSHGTGSYEQYF.

The rearrangement uses TRBV5-1 and TRBJ2-1; 10 nucleotides agree with TRBD2. The V gene's germline CDR1 is SGHRS and CDR2 YFSETQ. This CDR3 contains 17 residues. V trimming: 3 bases; J trimming: 7 bases; junction bases outside the gene matches: 13. This CDR3 reads CASSWVARAGGPNEQFF. CDR3 coding DNA: TGCGCCAGCAGCTGGGTAGCGCGAGCGGGAGGGCCAAATGAGCAGTTCTTC.

This clone was recorded once. This chain joins TRBV30 and TRBJ1-3; the D gene is possibly TRBD1 (6 bases). In germline, CDR1 is GTSNPN, CDR2 SVGIG (reference sequence). The CDR3 is 17 amino acids. The ends were cut back, 2 bases at V and 0 bases at J, with 17 bases in the middle. The DNA for the CDR3 is TGTGCCTGGAGTCCGGGGGCGCGGGGGTTCTCTGGAAACACCATATATTTT. Its translation is CAWSPGARGFSGNTIYF.